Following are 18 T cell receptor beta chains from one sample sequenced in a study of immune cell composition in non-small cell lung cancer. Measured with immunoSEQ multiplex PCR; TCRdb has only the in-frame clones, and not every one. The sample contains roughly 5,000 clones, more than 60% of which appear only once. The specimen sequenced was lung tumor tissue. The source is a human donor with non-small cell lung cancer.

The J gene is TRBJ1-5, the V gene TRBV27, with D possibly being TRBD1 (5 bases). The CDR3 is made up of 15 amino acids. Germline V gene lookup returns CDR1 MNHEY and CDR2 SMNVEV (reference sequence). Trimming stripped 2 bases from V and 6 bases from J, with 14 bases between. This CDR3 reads CASSLKVGGSQPQHF. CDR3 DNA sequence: TGTGCCAGCAGTTTAAAAGTCGGGGGAAGTCAGCCCCAGCATTTT.

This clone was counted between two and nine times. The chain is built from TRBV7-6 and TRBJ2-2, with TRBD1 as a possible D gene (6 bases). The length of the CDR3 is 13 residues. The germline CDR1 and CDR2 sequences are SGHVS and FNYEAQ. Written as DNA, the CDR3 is TGTGCGTCAGGGGTAGCAGGCACCGGGGAGCTGTTTTTT. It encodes CASGVAGTGELFF. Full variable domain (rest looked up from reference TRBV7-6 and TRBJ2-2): GAGVSQSPRYKVTKRGQDVALRCDPISGHVSLYWYRQALGQGPEFLTYFNYEAQQDKSGLPNDRFSAERPEGSISTLTIQRTEQRDSAMYRCASGVAGTGELFFGEGSRLTVL.

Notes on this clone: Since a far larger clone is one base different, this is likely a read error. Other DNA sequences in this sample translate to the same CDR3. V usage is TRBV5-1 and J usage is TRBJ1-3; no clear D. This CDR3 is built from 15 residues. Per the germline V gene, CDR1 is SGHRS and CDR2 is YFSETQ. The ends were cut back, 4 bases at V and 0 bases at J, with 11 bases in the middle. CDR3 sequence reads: CASSADIRSGNTIYF. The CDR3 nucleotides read TGCGCCAGCAGCGCTGACATTCGCTCTGGAAACACCATATATTTT.

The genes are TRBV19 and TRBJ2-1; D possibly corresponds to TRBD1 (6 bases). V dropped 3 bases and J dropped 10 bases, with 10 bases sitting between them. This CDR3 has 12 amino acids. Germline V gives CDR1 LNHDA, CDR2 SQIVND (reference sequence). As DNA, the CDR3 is TGTGCCAGTAGTATCGTTGGGACAGAGCAGTTCTTC. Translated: CASSIVGTEQFF. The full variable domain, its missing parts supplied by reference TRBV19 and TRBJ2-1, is DGGITQSPKYLFRKEGQNVTLSCEQNLNHDAMYWYRQDPGQGLRLIYYSQIVNDFQKGDIAEGYSVSREKKESFPLTVTSAQKNPTAFYLCASSIVGTEQFFGPGTRLTVL.

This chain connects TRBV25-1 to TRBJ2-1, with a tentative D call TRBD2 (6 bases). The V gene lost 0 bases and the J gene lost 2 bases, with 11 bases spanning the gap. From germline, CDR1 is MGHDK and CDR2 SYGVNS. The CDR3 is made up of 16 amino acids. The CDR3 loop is CASSEYLAGTYNEQFF. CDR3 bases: TGTGCCAGCAGTGAATATTTGGCGGGGACCTACAATGAGCAGTTCTTC.

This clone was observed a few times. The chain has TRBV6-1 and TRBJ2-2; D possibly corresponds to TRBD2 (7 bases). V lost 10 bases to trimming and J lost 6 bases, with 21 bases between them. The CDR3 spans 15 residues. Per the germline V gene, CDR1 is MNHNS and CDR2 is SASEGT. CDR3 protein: CANSPRGANPGELFF. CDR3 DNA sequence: TGTGCCAACTCTCCTCGGGGGGCCAACCCCGGGGAGCTGTTTTTT.

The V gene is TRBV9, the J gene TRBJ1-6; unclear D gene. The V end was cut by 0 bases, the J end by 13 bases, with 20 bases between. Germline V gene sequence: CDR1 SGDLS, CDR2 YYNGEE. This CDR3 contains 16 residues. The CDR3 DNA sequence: TGTGCCAGCAGCGTAGGAGGGCCAGCGGGATACGGGCCCCTCCACTTT. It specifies CASSVGGPAGYGPLHF.

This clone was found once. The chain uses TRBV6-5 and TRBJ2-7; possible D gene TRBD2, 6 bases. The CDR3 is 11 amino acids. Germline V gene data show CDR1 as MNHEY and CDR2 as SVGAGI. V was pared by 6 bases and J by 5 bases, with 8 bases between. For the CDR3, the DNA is TGTGCCAGCAGGACTAGAGACGAGCAGTACTTC. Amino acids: CASRTRDEQYF.

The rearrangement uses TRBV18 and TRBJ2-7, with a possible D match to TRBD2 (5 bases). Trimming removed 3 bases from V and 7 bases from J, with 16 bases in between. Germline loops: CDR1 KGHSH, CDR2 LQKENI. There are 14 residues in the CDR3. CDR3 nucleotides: TGTGCCAGCTCACCCTCCAGTGAGGGCTTGGAGCAGTACTTC. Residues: CASSPSSEGLEQYF.

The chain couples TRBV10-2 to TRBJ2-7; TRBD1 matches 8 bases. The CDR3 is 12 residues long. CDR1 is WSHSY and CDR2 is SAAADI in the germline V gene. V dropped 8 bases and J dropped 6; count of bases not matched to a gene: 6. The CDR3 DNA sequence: TGCGCCAGCGTGGACAGGGTGGGCGAGCAGTACTTC. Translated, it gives CASVDRVGEQYF.

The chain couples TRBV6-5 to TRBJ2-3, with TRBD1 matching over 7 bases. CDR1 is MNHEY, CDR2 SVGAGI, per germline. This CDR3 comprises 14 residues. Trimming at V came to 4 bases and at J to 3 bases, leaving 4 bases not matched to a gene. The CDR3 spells CASSLTGQTDTQYF. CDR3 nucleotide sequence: TGTGCCAGCAGTTTGACAGGGCAGACAGATACGCAGTATTTT.

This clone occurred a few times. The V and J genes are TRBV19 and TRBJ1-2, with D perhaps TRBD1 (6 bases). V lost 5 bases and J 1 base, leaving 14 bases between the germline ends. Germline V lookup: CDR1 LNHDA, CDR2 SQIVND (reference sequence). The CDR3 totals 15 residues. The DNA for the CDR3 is TGTGCCAGTAGTGGCCCCGGCAGGGGTAACTATGGCTACACCTTC. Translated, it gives CASSGPGRGNYGYTF.

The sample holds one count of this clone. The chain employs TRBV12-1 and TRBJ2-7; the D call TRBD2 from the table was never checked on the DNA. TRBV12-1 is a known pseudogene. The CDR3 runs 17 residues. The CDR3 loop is CASSLGERGANSYEQYF. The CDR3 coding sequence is TGTGCCAGCAGCTTAGGGGAGCGGGGGGCAAACTCCTACGAGCAGTACTTC.

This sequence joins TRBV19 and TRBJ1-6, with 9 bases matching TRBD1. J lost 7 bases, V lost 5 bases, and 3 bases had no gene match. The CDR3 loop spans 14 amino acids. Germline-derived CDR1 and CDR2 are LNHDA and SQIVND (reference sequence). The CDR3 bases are TGTGCCAGTAGTGGGACAGGGAAGAATTCACCCCTCCACTTT. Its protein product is CASSGTGKNSPLHF.

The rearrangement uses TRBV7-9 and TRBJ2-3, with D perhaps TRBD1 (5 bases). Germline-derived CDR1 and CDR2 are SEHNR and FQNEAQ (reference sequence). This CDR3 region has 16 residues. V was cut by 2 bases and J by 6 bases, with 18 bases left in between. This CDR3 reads CASSLTRVDLRDTQYF. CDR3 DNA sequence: TGTGCCAGCAGCTTAACCAGGGTGGACCTTAGGGATACGCAGTATTTT.

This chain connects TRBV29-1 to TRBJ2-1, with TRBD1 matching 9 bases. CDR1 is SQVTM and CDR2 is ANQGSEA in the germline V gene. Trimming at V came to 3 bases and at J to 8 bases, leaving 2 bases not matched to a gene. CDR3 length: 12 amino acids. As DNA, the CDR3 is TGCAGCGTTGAGGGACAGGGCGATGAGCAGTTCTTC. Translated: CSVEGQGDEQFF.

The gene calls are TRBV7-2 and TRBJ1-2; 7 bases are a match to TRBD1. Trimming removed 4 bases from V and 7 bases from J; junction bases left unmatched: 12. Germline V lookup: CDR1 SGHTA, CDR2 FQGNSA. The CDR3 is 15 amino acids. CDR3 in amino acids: CASSSGGPGVGGYTF. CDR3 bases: TGTGCCAGCAGCTCAGGGGGGCCAGGGGTGGGTGGCTACACCTTC.

The CDR3 sequence is CASRTTGAYGYTF. The DNA for the CDR3 is TGTGCCAGCAGAACTACAGGGGCATATGGCTACACCTTC. V usage is TRBV6-5 and J usage is TRBJ1-2, with 7 bases lining up with TRBD1. Germline V gene data show CDR1 as MNHEY and CDR2 as SVGAGI. Trimming cost V 6 bases and J 5 bases; bases outside gene matches: 6. This CDR3 comprises 13 residues.